Listed here are 2 T cell receptor beta chains from one sample, sequenced in a study of blood T cells in healthy people across ages (dated by TCRdb to about 2015). Receptors were amplified or captured by 5' RACE. Data came from an Illumina HiSeq 2500. A second about 7 to 11 cycle PCR used a sample-barcoded 5' primer and a J-beta primer mix. The raw public data were reprocessed by TCRdb itself: fastp quality trimming at Q25, MiXCR clonotype calling, in-frame beta chains only. Rows are unified per CDR3 protein, each entry keeping the most common DNA and genes. For this sample the table gives about 1.6 million distinct CDR3 sequences, of which about 32% were detected only once. Together, the top ten hold approximately 11% of the sample. The sample taken for sequencing was blood. Receptor source: a woman in her 30s in good health.

CDR3 DNA sequence: TGTGCCACCAGCAGAGATTCGGTCGTCTCTGGGGCCAACGTCCTGACTTTC. This gives the protein CATSRDSVVSGANVLTF. The rearrangement joins TRBV15 to TRBJ2-6; no definite D call. The CDR3 contains 17 residues. V lost 0 bases and J 0 bases, leaving 9 bases between the germline ends. Germline CDR1 reads LNHNV; CDR2 reads YYDKDF (reference sequence).

The CDR3 is CASDGQEPPDTQYF. CDR3 nucleotide sequence: TGTGCCAGCGACGGACAGGAGCCCCCAGATACGCAGTATTTT. V usage is TRBV28 and J usage is TRBJ2-3, with 7 nucleotides matching TRBD1. The germline V gene has CDR1 MDHEN and CDR2 SYDVKM. V shed 8 bases and J 4 bases; nucleotides not matched to a gene: 9. The CDR3 consists of 14 residues. Supplemented by reference TRBV28 and TRBJ2-3, the full variable domain reads DVKVTQSSRYLVKRTGEKVFLECVQDMDHENMFWYRQDPGLGLRLIYFSYDVKMKEKGDIPEGYSVSREKKERFSLILESASTNQTSMYLCASDGQEPPDTQYFGPGTRLTVL.